This is a list of T cell receptor beta chains from one sample in a study of T-cell reconstitution after alpha-beta-depleted transplantation in children. TCRdb reprocessed the PCR reads with MiXCR, giving one entry per CDR3 protein. The data contain 300,000 to 400,000 distinct CDR3 sequences, approximately 23% of them singletons. Sequencing used PBMCs, mostly from graft donor cells, obtained 180 days after TCRalphabeta/CD19-depleted stem cell transplant. These receptor sequences come from a male patient between 10 and 17 years old who had a stem cell transplant for acute lymphoblastic leukemia, so the T cells may come from the graft donor. Both conserved end residues are part of each CDR3. Fields, in order: CDR3 DNA, CDR3 protein, CDR3 length, D gene, V gene, J gene, clone size. D genes are given only for firm matches. A row's size may be missing; if present it is once, few, many or a size class.

TGTGCCAGCAGTGAATTCCACCTGAGCCAGTACTTC	CASSEFHLSQYF	12	NA	TRBV25-1	TRBJ2-5	NA
TGTGCCAGTAGTGCGCGGGACAGGGCTGTAGAGACCCAGTACTTC	CASSARDRAVETQYF	15	TRBD1	TRBV19	TRBJ2-5	once
TGTGCCAGCAGTCCCGGGACTAGAGGCACCGGGGAGCTGTTTTTT	CASSPGTRGTGELFF	15	TRBD2	TRBV6-1	TRBJ2-2	few
TGTGCCAGCAGCATAGGTTACTACAATGAGCAGTTCTTC	CASSIGYYNEQFF	13	NA	TRBV12-3/TRBV12-4	TRBJ2-1	NA
TGTGCCAGCAGGGACACCGACTTTACCTACGAGCAGTACTTC	CASRDTDFTYEQYF	14	NA	TRBV6-1	TRBJ2-7	few
TGCAGTGCTAGAAAGACTAGCGGGAACCTCGAGCAGTACTTC	CSARKTSGNLEQYF	14	TRBD2	TRBV20-1	TRBJ2-7	NA
TGCGCCAGCAAAGGGCTCCATGGGGGGTTCACCCAAGAGACCCAGTACTTC	CASKGLHGGFTQETQYF	17	NA	TRBV5-1	TRBJ2-5	few
TGTGCCAGCACTGATGGACTGGCGCCCGGGGAAGTACAAGAGACCCAGTACTTC	CASTDGLAPGEVQETQYF	18	NA	TRBV25-1	TRBJ2-5	NA
TGTGCCAGCAGCCAAGATAACGGGGGCTATGGCTACGAGCAGTACTTC	CASSQDNGGYGYEQYF	16	NA	TRBV4-2	TRBJ2-7	few
TGTGCCAGCAGCCTAGAACCTGGACAGGCCTACGAGCAGTACTTC	CASSLEPGQAYEQYF	15	TRBD1	TRBV9	TRBJ2-7	few
TGCAGCGTTGACAGGGGAGGGGACGAGCAGTACTTC	CSVDRGGDEQYF	12	NA	TRBV29-1	TRBJ2-7	few
TGTGCCAGCAGTTTATCGGGGCGCGGGGGATACAATGAGCAGTTCTTC	CASSLSGRGGYNEQFF	16	TRBD2	TRBV12-3/TRBV12-4	TRBJ2-1	NA
TGTGCCACCAGCAGTGAAGGCTATGGCTACACCTTC	CATSSEGYGYTF	12	NA	TRBV15	TRBJ1-2	NA
TGCGCCAGCAAGGAGAGAGAAACCTACAATGAGCAGTTCTTC	CASKERETYNEQFF	14	NA	TRBV5-1	TRBJ2-1	few
TGCGCCAGCAGCTTGGCGCAAGGGGGTTCTGGAAACACCATATATTTT	CASSLAQGGSGNTIYF	16	NA	TRBV5-1	TRBJ1-3	NA
TGTGCCAGCAGGTCTGGGGGGGGGCACAATGAGCAGTTCTTC	CASRSGGGHNEQFF	14	NA	TRBV6-2/TRBV6-3	TRBJ2-1	many
TGTGCCAGCAGTGACTCGATATCCACAGGGAGGACTGAAGCTTTCTTT	CASSDSISTGRTEAFF	16	NA	TRBV6-4	TRBJ1-1	few
TGTGCCAGCAGGACTGGGCGGGAGGGCCTGTACAATGAGCAGTTCTTC	CASRTGREGLYNEQFF	16	TRBD2	TRBV12-3/TRBV12-4	TRBJ2-1	NA
TGTGCCAGCAGCCCAGAGGGGGGAGTGCGAGGATACGAGCAGTACTTC	CASSPEGGVRGYEQYF	16	NA	TRBV7-3	TRBJ2-7	NA
TGTGCCAGCAGTCCGACTAGCCCCTACGAGCAGTACTTC	CASSPTSPYEQYF	13	TRBD2	TRBV12-3/TRBV12-4	TRBJ2-7	NA
TGTGCCACCGGCCCCCGCACAGATACGCAGTATTTT	CATGPRTDTQYF	12	NA	TRBV15	TRBJ2-3	once
TGTGCCAGCAGCCTCGACAGGGTGCTGGGGACCCAGTACTTC	CASSLDRVLGTQYF	14	TRBD1	TRBV3-1	TRBJ2-5	NA
TGCGCCAGCAGCTGGTCTGGGACTAACACAGATACGCAGTATTTT	CASSWSGTNTDTQYF	15	TRBD2	TRBV5-1	TRBJ2-3	few
TGCGCCAGCAGCCAAGAGGACAGGGGCACTTTATACGAGCAGTACTTC	CASSQEDRGTLYEQYF	16	TRBD1	TRBV4-1	TRBJ2-7	NA
TGCGCCAGCAAAAGCGGGGGGGGCACCGGGGAGCTGTTTTTT	CASKSGGGTGELFF	14	TRBD2	TRBV10-2	TRBJ2-2	NA
TGTGCCATCAGTGCCTCGACAGGGAGAACAGATACGCAGTATTTT	CAISASTGRTDTQYF	15	TRBD1	TRBV10-3	TRBJ2-3	NA
TGCAGTGCTGATCTAGCGGGAGGGCCCTACGAGCAGTACTTC	CSADLAGGPYEQYF	14	TRBD2	TRBV20-1	TRBJ2-7	few
TGCAGTGCTAGAGGTTGGGGGTCTAGCGGGAGAGTGGGCTCCTACGAGCAGTACTTC	CSARGWGSSGRVGSYEQYF	19	TRBD2	TRBV20-1	TRBJ2-7	NA
TGCGCCAGCAGCTTTATCCTTAGAACCCCCTACAATGAGCAGTTCTTC	CASSFILRTPYNEQFF	16	NA	TRBV5-1	TRBJ2-1	NA
TGTGCCAGCAGCCAAGGTCACCGGGACAGGGTGGCGGATACGCAGTATTTT	CASSQGHRDRVADTQYF	17	TRBD1	TRBV4-2	TRBJ2-3	few
TGTGCCAGCAGTTCCGTCAAGGGGCGGAGTGAGCAGTTCTTC	CASSSVKGRSEQFF	14	NA	TRBV28	TRBJ2-1	NA
TGTGCCAGCAGTATACAGGGATCGAAAAACATTCAGTACTTC	CASSIQGSKNIQYF	14	NA	TRBV12-3/TRBV12-4	TRBJ2-4	few